This T cell receptor (beta chain) was profiled in a study of CD8 T cells in ankylosing spondylitis. Regarding the study as a whole: Some of the motif variants had earlier been found in reactive arthritis patients' fluid and blood.

TCRdb recomputed calls from the 5' RACE reads with MiXCR, one row per CDR3 protein. The repertoire holds 250,000 to 350,000 distinct CDR3 sequences, with about 19% as singletons. As regards this clonotype: Antigen: not known.

The CDR3 has 14 residues. The germline CDR1 and CDR2 sequences are SQVTM and ANQGSEA. The trim removed 5 bases at V and 5 bases at J, leaving 7 bases unmatched. The sample taken for sequencing was blood, either unsorted or a sorted T cell fraction (not recorded which). The chain joins TRBV29-1 to TRBJ2-2; 8 bases align to TRBD1. This TCR came from a male donor with ankylosing spondylitis or in good health (not recorded which). The chain's CDR3 is CSVRRTGNTGELFF. The CDR3 bases are TGCAGCGTTCGCCGGACAGGGAATACCGGGGAGCTGTTTTTT.